This T cell receptor (beta chain) was sequenced in a study of cytomegalovirus exposure and HLA in healthy donors. Study results and limitations: In a later analysis, V- and J-gene trimming of beta chains associated with a DCLRE1C missense variant, replicated independently.

This clone appeared once. The target antigen is unknown. PCR primers comprised 60 Vbeta and 13 Jbeta primers. This table comes from immunoSEQ multiplex PCR, and its TCRdb copy is limited to in-frame clones, with some not included. This repertoire shows about 78,000 clones, around 85% found once; its top ten account for roughly 2.4%. CDR3 length: 14 residues. V lost 3 bases and J lost 4, with 9 bases in between. Germline CDR1 is MDHEN and CDR2 is SYDVKM. The sequenced material came from PBMCs. This chain joins TRBV28 and TRBJ1-4; possible D gene TRBD1, 5 bases. This receptor was obtained from a woman aged 50 to 60 in good health and CMV-seronegative. As DNA, the CDR3 is TGTGCCAGCAGTTTTGGGGGGTATAATGAAAAACTGTTTTTT. Its translation: CASSFGGYNEKLFF.